The 9 T cell receptor beta chains listed next were all sequenced from one sample in a study of T cell repertoires in cytomegalovirus infection. Each CDR3 protein is one row after TCRdb ran MiXCR on the reads. The table has approximately 750,000 distinct CDR3 sequences, about 40% seen once. Sequenced: PBMCs. The receptors come from a human donor in good health (CMV status not recorded). Some clones in this sample may be carry-over from other donors' samples.

This clonotype was found a few times. The V and J genes are TRBV28 and TRBJ2-5; the D gene is possibly TRBD1 (5 bases). Germline lookup yields CDR1 MDHEN and CDR2 SYDVKM. The V end lost 3 bases, the J end lost 2 bases, and 10 bases lay between the germline ends. The CDR3 consists of 14 residues. In DNA form, the CDR3 reads TGTGCCAGCAGTTTTCAGGGAACACAAGAGACCCAGTACTTC. Translation: CASSFQGTQETQYF.

V gene TRBV10-3 combines with J gene TRBJ1-2; unclear D gene. CDR3 size: 14 residues. Germline V gene lookup returns CDR1 ENHRY and CDR2 SYGVKD. V was shortened by 2 bases and J by 0 bases, with 7 bases between the two germline ends. This chain's CDR3 is CAISEHDTNYGYTF. CDR3 nucleotide sequence: TGTGCCATCAGTGAGCATGACACTAACTATGGCTACACCTTC.

The chain uses TRBV20-1 and TRBJ2-7; D uncertain. The germline gives CDR1 DFQATT, CDR2 SNEGSKA (reference sequence). The CDR3 sequence is 12 residues long. Trimming stripped 6 bases from V and 0 bases from J, with 9 bases between. The CDR3: CSADSNSYEQYF. The DNA of the CDR3 is TGCAGTGCAGACTCGAACTCCTACGAGCAGTACTTC.

This clonotype was detected once. V gene TRBV4-1 combines with J gene TRBJ2-7; D is unclear. Per the germline V gene, CDR1 is MGHRA and CDR2 is YSYEKL. This CDR3 is 15 amino acids long. The V gene lost 1 base and the J gene lost 2 bases, with 12 bases spanning the gap. The CDR3 here is CASSQGQRLPYEQYF. The CDR3 coding sequence is TGCGCCAGCAGCCAAGGGCAGAGACTCCCCTACGAGCAGTACTTC.

The chain employs TRBV7-9 and TRBJ2-1, with D maybe TRBD2 (6 bases). CDR3 length equals 15 residues. Trimming took 9 bases from V and 2 from J, leaving 17 bases between them. Germline CDR1 SEHNR, CDR2 FQNEAQ (reference sequence). The CDR3 here is CASSVTGLAYNEQFF. The CDR3 DNA sequence: TGTGCCAGTTCCGTGACGGGACTCGCCTACAATGAGCAGTTCTTC.

The CDR3 spells CASSLAAGAPNQPQHF. DNA for the CDR3: TGTGCCAGCAGCTTAGCGGCGGGGGCGCCGAATCAGCCCCAGCATTTT. The chain recombines TRBV7-2 with TRBJ1-5; perhaps TRBD1 as D (6 bases). The CDR3 runs 16 residues. V lost 0 bases and J lost 4, with 13 bases in between. The germline CDR1 and CDR2 sequences are SGHTA and FQGNSA.

This clonotype has a handful of counts. V is TRBV6-5 and J is TRBJ1-6, with 7 bases matching TRBD1. Germline CDR1 reads MNHEY; CDR2 reads SVGAGI. J gave up 10 bases and V 2 bases, and 5 bases lay outside the gene matches. The CDR3 is 14 residues long. CDR3 loop: CASSYDRDGSPLHF. CDR3 sequence (DNA): TGTGCCAGCAGTTACGACAGGGACGGCTCACCCCTCCACTTT.

The rearrangement joins TRBV19 to TRBJ2-6, with TRBD2 matching 10 bases. Germline CDR1 reads LNHDA; CDR2 reads SQIVND (reference sequence). The CDR3 is made up of 19 amino acids. J was trimmed by 0 bases and V by 4 bases; bases with no gene match: 9. The CDR3 is CASSTILAGASSGANVLTF. The DNA for the CDR3 is TGTGCCAGTAGTACCATCCTAGCGGGGGCGAGCTCTGGGGCCAACGTCCTGACTTTC. The variable domain in full, with the rest retrieved from reference TRBV19 and TRBJ2-6, is DGGITQSPKYLFRKEGQNVTLSCEQNLNHDAMYWYRQDPGQGLRLIYYSQIVNDFQKGDIAEGYSVSREKKESFPLTVTSAQKNPTAFYLCASSTILAGASSGANVLTFGAGSRLTVL.

This clonotype has a count of ten or more. V and J are TRBV7-9 and TRBJ2-7; no definite D call. Germline loops: CDR1 SEHNR, CDR2 FQNEAQ (reference sequence). The CDR3 is 14 amino acids. V lost 1 base to trimming and J lost 4 bases, with 11 bases between them. Here the CDR3 reads CASSLDGYYYEQYF. CDR3 in DNA: TGTGCCAGCAGCTTAGACGGATATTATTACGAGCAGTACTTC.